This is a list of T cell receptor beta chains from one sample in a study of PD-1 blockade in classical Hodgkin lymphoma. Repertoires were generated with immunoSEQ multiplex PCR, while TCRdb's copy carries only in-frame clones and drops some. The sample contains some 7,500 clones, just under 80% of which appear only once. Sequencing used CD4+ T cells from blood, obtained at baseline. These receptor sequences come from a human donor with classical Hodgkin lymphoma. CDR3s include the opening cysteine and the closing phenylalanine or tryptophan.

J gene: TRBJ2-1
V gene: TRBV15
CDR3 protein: CATSIGTGGQYEQFF

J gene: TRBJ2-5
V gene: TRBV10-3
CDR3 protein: CAISGTGPMGETQYF

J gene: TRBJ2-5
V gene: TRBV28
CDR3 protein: CASSLPGLAGVRETQYF

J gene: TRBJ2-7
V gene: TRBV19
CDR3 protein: CASSQGASSYEQYF

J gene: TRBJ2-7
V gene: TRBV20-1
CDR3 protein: CSATDYEQYF

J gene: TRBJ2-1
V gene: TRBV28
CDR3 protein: CASSSDRVYYNEQFF

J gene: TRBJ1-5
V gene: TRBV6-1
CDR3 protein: CASSLQDQPQHF

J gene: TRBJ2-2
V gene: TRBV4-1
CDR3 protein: CASSHFQPSSGSTGELFF

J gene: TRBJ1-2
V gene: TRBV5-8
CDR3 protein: CASSTPIGTGVYGYTF

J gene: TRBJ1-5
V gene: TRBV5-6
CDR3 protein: CASSVGQGRQPQHF

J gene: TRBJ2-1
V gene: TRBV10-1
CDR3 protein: CASSGGTSGHNEQFF

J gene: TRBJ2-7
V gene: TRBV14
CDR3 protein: CASREEGFHEQYF

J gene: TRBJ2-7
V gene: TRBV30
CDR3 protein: CAWSVGDEQYF

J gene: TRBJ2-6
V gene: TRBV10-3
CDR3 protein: CALRGAGANVLTF

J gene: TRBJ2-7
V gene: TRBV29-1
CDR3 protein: CSVATSGSSYEQYF

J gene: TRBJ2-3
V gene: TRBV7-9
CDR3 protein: CASSLALSSTDTQYF

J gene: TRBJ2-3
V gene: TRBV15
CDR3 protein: CATPQNGRCTDTQYF

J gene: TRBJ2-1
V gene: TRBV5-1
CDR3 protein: CASSGGALGGLAFF

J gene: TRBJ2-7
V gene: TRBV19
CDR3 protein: CASSKAVQPYEQYF

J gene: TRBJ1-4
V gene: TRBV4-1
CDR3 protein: CASSQDFGQWDEKLFF

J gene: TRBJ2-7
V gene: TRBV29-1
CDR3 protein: CSVAGTGIDEQYF

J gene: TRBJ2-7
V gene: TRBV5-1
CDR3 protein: CASSLVGQGTGEQYF

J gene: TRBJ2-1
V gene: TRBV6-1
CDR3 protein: CASSAQTVQFF

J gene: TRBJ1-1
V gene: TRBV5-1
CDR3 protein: CASSGGAWTEAFF

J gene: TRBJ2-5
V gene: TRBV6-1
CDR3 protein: CASRDLGETQYF

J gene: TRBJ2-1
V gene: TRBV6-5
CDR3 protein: CASSTGWRLNEQFF

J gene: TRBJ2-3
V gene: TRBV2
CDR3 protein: CASRGLAGVADTQYF

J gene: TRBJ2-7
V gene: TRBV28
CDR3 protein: CASSSTGRYEQYF

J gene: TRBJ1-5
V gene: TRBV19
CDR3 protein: CASSILGGQGRREGQPQHF

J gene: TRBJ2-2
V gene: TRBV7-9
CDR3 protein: CASSPRWGSGELFF

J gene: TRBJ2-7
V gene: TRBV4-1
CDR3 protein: CASSLRDRDEQYF

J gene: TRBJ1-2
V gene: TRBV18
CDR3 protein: CASSEDRGSYGYTF

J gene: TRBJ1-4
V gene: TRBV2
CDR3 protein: CASSVLTGGNEKLFF

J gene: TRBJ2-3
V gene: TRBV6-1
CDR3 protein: CASEILAAPTRSQYF

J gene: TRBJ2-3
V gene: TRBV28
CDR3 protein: CATKGPGTHTDTQYF